This entry features one TCR beta chain sequence. Its antigen is undetermined. Individual cDNA molecules (in the library) carried attached unique molecular identifiers. A single record per CDR3 protein comes from TCRdb applying MiXCR to the RACE reads. Seen here are 190,000 or so distinct CDR3 sequences, roughly 30% observed once, and the top ten hold 2.5% to 3.5%. This entry is derived from a study of human T cells and chemical hapten exposure. Study summary: An approximately 2 cm by approximately 2 cm inner upper arm patch received 2% DPC for sensitization. During the approximately 25-week study period, patients had diphenylcyclopropenone applied to the scalp every week. Whole-study findings and limits: Expanded TCRs made up significantly more big CDR3 similarity clusters than controls did.

This CDR3 contains 13 residues. CDR1 is MDHEN and CDR2 is SYDVKM in the germline V gene. The V gene lost 7 bases and the J gene lost 4 bases, with 13 bases spanning the gap. The time point: pre-sensitization, week 0. Stated treatment: therapeutic diphenylcyclopropenone sensitization with weekly scalp DPC. The chain has TRBV28 and TRBJ1-2; D is unclear. The sample in question was whole blood, obtained in connection with sensitization to the hapten diphenylcyclopropenone (DPC). This clonotype was sampled from a woman in her 30s with alopecia areata. Some clones in this sample may be carry-over from other donors' samples. The CDR3 sequence is CASTPSQFYGYTF. The CDR3 DNA reads as TGTGCCAGCACCCCGTCTCAGTTCTATGGCTACACCTTC.